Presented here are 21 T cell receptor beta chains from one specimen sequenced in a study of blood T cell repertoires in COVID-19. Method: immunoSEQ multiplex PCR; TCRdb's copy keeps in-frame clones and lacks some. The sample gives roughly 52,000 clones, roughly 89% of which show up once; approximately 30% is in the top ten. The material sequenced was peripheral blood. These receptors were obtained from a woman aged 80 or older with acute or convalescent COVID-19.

CDR3 DNA: TGTGCCAGCAGCCAAGATCTTCCTAGCGGGGGTTGGAAGACCCAGTACTTC. Its translation is CASSQDLPSGGWKTQYF. The chain links TRBV3-1 (or the pseudogene TRBV3-2) to TRBJ2-5; TRBD2 agrees at 10 bases. V was clipped by 0 bases and J by 6 bases; unmatched bases: 10. The CDR3 loop spans 17 amino acids. The germline CDR1 and CDR2 sequences are LGHDT and YNNKEL (reference sequence).

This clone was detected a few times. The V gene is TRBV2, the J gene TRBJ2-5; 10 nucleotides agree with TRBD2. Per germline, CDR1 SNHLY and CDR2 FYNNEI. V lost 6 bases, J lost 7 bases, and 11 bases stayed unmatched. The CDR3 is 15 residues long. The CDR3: CASSDRGTSAGTQYF. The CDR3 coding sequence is TGTGCCAGCAGCGATAGAGGGACTAGCGCTGGGACCCAGTACTTC.

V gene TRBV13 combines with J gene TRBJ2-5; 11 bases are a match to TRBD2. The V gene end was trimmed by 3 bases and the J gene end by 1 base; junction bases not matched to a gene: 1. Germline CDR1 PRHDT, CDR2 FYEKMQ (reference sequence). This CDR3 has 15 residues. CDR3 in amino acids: CASSFSGGAQETQYF. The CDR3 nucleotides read TGTGCCAGCAGCTTTAGCGGGGGGGCCCAAGAGACCCAGTACTTC.

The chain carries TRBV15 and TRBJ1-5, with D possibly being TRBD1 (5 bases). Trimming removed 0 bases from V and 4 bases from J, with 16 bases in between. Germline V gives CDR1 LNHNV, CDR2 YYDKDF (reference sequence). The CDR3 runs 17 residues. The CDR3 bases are TGTGCCACCAGCAGAGATAAAGACAGTAGTAGGAATCAGCCCCAGCATTTT. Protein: CATSRDKDSSRNQPQHF. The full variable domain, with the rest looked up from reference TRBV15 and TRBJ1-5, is DAMVIQNPRYQVTQFGKPVTLSCSQTLNHNVMYWYQQKSSQAPKLLFHYYDKDFNNEADTPDNFQSRRPNTSFCFLDIRSPGLGDTAMYLCATSRDKDSSRNQPQHFGDGTRLSIL.

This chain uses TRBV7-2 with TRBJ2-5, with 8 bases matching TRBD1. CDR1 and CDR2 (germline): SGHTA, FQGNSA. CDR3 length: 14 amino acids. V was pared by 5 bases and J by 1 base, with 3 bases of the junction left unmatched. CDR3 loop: CASSPDRAQETQYF. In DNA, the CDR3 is TGTGCCAGCAGCCCGGACAGGGCCCAAGAGACCCAGTACTTC. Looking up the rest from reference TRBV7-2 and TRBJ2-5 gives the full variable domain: GAGVSQSPSNKVTEKGKDVELRCDPISGHTALYWYRQSLGQGLEFLIYFQGNSAPDKSGLPSDRFSAERTGGSVSTLTIQRTQQEDSAVYLCASSPDRAQETQYFGPGTRLLVL.

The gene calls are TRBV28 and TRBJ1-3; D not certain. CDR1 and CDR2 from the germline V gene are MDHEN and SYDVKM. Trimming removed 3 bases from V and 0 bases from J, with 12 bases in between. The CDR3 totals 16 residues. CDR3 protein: CASSLGTATSGNTIYF. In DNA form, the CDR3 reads TGTGCCAGCAGTTTGGGTACAGCCACCTCTGGAAACACCATATATTTT.

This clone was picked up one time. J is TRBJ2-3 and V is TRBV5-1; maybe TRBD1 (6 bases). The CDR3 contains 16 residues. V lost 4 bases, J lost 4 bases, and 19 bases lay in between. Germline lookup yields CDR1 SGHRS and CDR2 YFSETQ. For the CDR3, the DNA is TGCGCCAGCAGCCTTGGCGGCAGGGGTTGGTCAGATACGCAGTATTTT. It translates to CASSLGGRGWSDTQYF.

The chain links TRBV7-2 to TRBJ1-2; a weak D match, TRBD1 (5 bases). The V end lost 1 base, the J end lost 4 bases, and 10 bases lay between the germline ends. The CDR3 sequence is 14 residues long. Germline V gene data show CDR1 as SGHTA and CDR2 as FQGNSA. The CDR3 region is CASSLVGGTYGYTF. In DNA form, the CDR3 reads TGTGCCAGCAGCTTAGTCGGGGGGACCTATGGCTACACCTTC.

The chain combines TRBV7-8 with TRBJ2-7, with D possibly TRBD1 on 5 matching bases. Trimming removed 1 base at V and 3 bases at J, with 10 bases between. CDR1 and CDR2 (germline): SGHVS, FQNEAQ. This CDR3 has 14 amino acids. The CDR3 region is CASSLGRQIYEQYV. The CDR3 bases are TGTGCCAGCAGCTTAGGTCGACAGATCTACGAGCAGTACGTC.

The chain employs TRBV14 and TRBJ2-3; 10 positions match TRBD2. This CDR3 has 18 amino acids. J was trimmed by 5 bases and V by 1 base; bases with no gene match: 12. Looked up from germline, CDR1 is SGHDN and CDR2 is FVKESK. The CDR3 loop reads CASSQVVSGGAYKDTQYF. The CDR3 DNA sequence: TGTGCCAGCAGCCAAGTTGTAAGCGGGGGGGCCTATAAAGATACGCAGTATTTT.

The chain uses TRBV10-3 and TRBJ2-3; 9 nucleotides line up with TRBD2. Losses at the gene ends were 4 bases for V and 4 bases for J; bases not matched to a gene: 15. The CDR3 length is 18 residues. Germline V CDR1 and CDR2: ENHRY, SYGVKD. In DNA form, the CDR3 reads TGTGCCATCAGTGCACGGCGGGGGGGCTTGTCCGCCCCAGATACGCAGTATTTT. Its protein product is CAISARRGGLSAPDTQYF.

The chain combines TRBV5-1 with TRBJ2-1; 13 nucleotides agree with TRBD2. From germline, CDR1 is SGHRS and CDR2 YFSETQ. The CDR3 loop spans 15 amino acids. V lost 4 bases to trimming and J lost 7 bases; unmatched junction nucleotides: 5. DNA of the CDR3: TGCGCCAGCAGCGGGACTAGCGGGGTGGGGAATGAGCAGTTCTTC. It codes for CASSGTSGVGNEQFF.

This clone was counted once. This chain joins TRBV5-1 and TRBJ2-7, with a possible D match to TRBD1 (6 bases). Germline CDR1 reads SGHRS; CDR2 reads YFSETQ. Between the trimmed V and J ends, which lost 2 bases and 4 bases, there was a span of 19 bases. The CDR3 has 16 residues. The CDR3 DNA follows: TGCGCCAGCAGCTTTGAGCCCCGGGACACGCCGTACGAGCAGTACTTC. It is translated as CASSFEPRDTPYEQYF.

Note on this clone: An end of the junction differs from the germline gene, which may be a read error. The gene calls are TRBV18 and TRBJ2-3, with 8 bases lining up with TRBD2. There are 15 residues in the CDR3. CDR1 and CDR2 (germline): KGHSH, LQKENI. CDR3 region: CASSPPGGAGDTQYF. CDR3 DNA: TGTGCCAGCTCACCACCCGGGGGGGCTGGAGATACACAGTATTTT. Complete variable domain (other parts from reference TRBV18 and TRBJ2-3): NAGVMQNPRHLVRRRGQEARLRCSPMKGHSHVYWYRQLPEEGLKFMVYLQKENIIDESGMPKERFSAEFPKEGPSILRIQQVVRGDSAAYFCASSPPGGAGDTQYFGPGTRLTVL.

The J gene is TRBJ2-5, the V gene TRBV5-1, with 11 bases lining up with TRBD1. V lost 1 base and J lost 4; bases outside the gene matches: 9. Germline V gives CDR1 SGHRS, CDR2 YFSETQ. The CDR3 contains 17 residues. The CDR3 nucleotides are TGCGCCAGCAGCTTGAGTTGGACAGGGGGCTTTGGAGAGACCCAGTACTTC. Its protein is CASSLSWTGGFGETQYF.

The DNA for the CDR3 is TGTGCCAGCAGCCCATCCTCCGGGACAGGGGGCAGAGGCTACACCTTC. Protein: CASSPSSGTGGRGYTF. The V call is TRBV14, the J call TRBJ1-2; 12 bases are shared with TRBD1. J lost 8 bases, V lost 4 bases, and 11 bases had no gene match. The germline CDR1 and CDR2 sequences are SGHDN and FVKESK. The CDR3 is 16 amino acids.

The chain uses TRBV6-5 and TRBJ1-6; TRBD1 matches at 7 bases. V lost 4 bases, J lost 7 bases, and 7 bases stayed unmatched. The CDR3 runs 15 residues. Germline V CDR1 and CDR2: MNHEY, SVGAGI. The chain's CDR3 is CASSSRDSSNSPLHF. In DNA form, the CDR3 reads TGTGCCAGCAGTTCCCGGGACAGTTCCAATTCACCCCTCCACTTT.

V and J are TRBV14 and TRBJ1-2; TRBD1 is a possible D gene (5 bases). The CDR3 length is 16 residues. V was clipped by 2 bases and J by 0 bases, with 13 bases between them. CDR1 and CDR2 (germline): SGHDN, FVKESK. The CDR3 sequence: CASSQLRGPSNYGYTF. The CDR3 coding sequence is TGTGCCAGCAGCCAATTAAGGGGTCCATCTAACTATGGCTACACCTTC.

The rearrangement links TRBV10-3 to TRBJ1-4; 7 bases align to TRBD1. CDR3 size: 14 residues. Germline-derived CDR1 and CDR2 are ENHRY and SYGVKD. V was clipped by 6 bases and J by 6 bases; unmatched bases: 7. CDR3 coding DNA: TGTGCCATCAGGGCGGGACAGCAGGATGAAAAACTGTTTTTT. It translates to CAIRAGQQDEKLFF.

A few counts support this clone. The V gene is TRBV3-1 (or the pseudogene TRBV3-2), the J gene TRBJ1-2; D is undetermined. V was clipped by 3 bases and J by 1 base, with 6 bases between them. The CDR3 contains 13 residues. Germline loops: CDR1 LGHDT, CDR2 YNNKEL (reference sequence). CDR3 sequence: CASSQENNYGYTF. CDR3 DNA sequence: TGTGCCAGCAGCCAGGAGAATAACTATGGCTACACCTTC.

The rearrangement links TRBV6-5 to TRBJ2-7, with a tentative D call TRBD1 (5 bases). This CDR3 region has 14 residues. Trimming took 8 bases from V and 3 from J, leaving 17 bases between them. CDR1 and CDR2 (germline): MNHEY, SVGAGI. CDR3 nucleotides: TGTGCCAGCTCCCCTGAGGCGGACATCTACGAGCAGTACGTC. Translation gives CASSPEADIYEQYV.